This TCR beta chain was recorded in a study of blood T cells in healthy people across ages. Combining a sample-barcoded 5' primer with a J-beta primer mix, a second PCR ran for roughly 6 to 11 cycles. Each sample provided no less than 3 million CDR3-containing paired-end reads. TCRdb itself ran the 5' RACE reads through MiXCR, one entry per CDR3 protein. The table includes approximately 1,000,000 distinct CDR3 sequences, approximately 38% detected once. Study results and caveats: Older age went with lower TCR beta diversity per million T cells, in a roughly linear way.

Turning to this clonotype: Its matching antigen is unknown.

Germline V gene data show CDR1 as SGHTA and CDR2 as FQGTGA. There are 13 residues in the CDR3. Trimming at V came to 10 bases and at J to 3 bases, leaving 8 bases not matched to a gene. The chain links TRBV7-3 to TRBJ1-1; 7 bases are a match to TRBD1. Material: blood. This receptor was obtained from a young man in good health. This CDR3 is CATSETGDTEAFF. CDR3 nucleotides: TGTGCCACCTCGGAAACAGGGGACACTGAAGCTTTCTTT. Complete variable domain (other parts from reference TRBV7-3 and TRBJ1-1): GAGVSQTPSNKVTEKGKYVELRCDPISGHTALYWYRQSLGQGPEFLIYFQGTGAADDSGLPNDRFFAVRPEGSVSTLKIQRTERGDSAVYLCATSETGDTEAFFGQGTRLTVV.